This TCR beta chain was identified during a study of early T cells in non-severe SARS-CoV-2 infection. About the research overall: Whole-blood bulk RNA, unsorted, was sequenced, and chains were unpaired.

In TCRdb, the 5' RACE reads were re-called with MiXCR into one record per CDR3 protein. The data contain 32,000 or so distinct CDR3 sequences, under 6% of them singletons. Looked up from germline, CDR1 is SGHAT and CDR2 is FQNNGV. The V end was cut by 1 base, the J end by 0 bases, with 13 bases between. The CDR3 consists of 17 residues. Study results and caveats: Matches to VDJdb favored anti-spike CD8 responses and missed private and CD4 specificities.

In its sample, this clonotype was seen many times. Its specificity is not known. This chain uses TRBV11-2 with TRBJ2-1; maybe TRBD1 (5 bases). Sequencing input: whole blood. This sequence originates from an adult who was a healthcare worker with PCR-confirmed SARS-CoV-2 infection or an uninfected control (not recorded which). For the CDR3, the DNA is TGTGCCAGCAGCTTAGTCCGGACACCGCTCTCCTACAATGAGCAGTTCTTC. This gives the protein CASSLVRTPLSYNEQFF. Combining the CDR3 with reference TRBV11-2 and TRBJ2-1 gives the whole variable domain EAGVAQSPRYKIIEKRQSVAFWCNPISGHATLYWYQQILGQGPKLLIQFQNNGVVDDSQLPKDRFSAERLKGVDSTLKIQPAKLEDSAVYLCASSLVRTPLSYNEQFFGPGTRLTVL.